A selection of T cell receptor beta chains follows, all from one sample in a study of T cells in Graves' hyperthyroidism and ophthalmopathy. TCRdb itself ran the multiplex PCR reads through MiXCR, one entry per CDR3 protein. The data show fewer than 450,000 distinct CDR3 sequences, with approximately 18% seen just once and 30% to 40% held by the top ten. The material sequenced was blood. The origin of the receptors is a woman between 25 and 40 years old with Graves' hyperthyroidism that later progressed to Graves' ophthalmopathy. CDR3s include the opening cysteine and the closing phenylalanine or tryptophan. A D gene is named only where the DNA matches it firmly. Rows may omit the clone size; those that give it use once, few, many or a size class.

v_gene: TRBV2; j_gene: TRBJ2-1; d_gene: TRBD2; abundance: .; CDR3aa: CASSGTSGKSHYNEQFF; CDR3nt: TGTGCCAGCAGTGGGACTAGCGGGAAATCCCACTACAATGAGCAGTTCTTC
v_gene: TRBV27; j_gene: TRBJ2-7; d_gene: .; abundance: many; CDR3aa: CASSLTVRGYEQYF; CDR3nt: TGTGCCAGCAGTTTAACCGTTCGTGGCTACGAGCAGTACTTC
v_gene: TRBV10-3; j_gene: TRBJ2-7; d_gene: TRBD2; abundance: .; CDR3aa: CAISEVGLAGSYEQYF; CDR3nt: TGTGCCATCAGTGAAGTGGGACTAGCGGGATCCTACGAGCAGTACTTC
v_gene: TRBV5-6; j_gene: TRBJ2-2; d_gene: TRBD1; abundance: few; CDR3aa: CASSLYRGSTGELFF; CDR3nt: TGTGCCAGCAGCTTGTACAGGGGGTCCACCGGGGAGCTGTTTTTT
v_gene: TRBV9; j_gene: TRBJ2-5; d_gene: .; abundance: many; CDR3aa: CASSVDPGSETQYF; CDR3nt: TGTGCCAGCAGCGTAGATCCGGGGAGCGAGACCCAGTACTTC
v_gene: TRBV29-1; j_gene: TRBJ2-1; d_gene: TRBD2; abundance: many; CDR3aa: CSVERAGAMSNEQFF; CDR3nt: TGCAGCGTTGAACGAGCGGGAGCGATGTCCAATGAGCAGTTCTTC
v_gene: TRBV6-1; j_gene: TRBJ2-7; d_gene: TRBD2; abundance: few; CDR3aa: CASSEGTSGAAYEQYF; CDR3nt: TGTGCCAGCAGTGAAGGCACTAGCGGGGCCGCCTACGAGCAGTACTTC
v_gene: TRBV28; j_gene: TRBJ1-1; d_gene: .; abundance: many; CDR3aa: CASRLTGTSTVNTEAFF; CDR3nt: TGTGCCAGCAGGCTAACAGGGACCTCTACTGTGAACACTGAAGCTTTCTTT
v_gene: TRBV2; j_gene: TRBJ2-1; d_gene: .; abundance: once; CDR3aa: CASSGAGESGEQFF; CDR3nt: TGTGCCAGCAGTGGGGCAGGGGAGAGCGGTGAGCAGTTCTTC
v_gene: TRBV18; j_gene: TRBJ2-3; d_gene: TRBD1; abundance: few; CDR3aa: CASSPTGQGLVVTQYF; CDR3nt: TGTGCCAGCTCACCAACGGGACAGGGCCTCGTTGTTACGCAGTATTTT
v_gene: TRBV3-1; j_gene: TRBJ1-2; d_gene: TRBD1; abundance: many; CDR3aa: CASRETGGNGYTF; CDR3nt: TGTGCCAGCAGGGAGACAGGGGGGAATGGCTACACCTTC
v_gene: TRBV29-1; j_gene: TRBJ2-1; d_gene: .; abundance: .; CDR3aa: CSCGHEDEQFF; CDR3nt: TGCAGCTGCGGTCATGAGGATGAGCAGTTCTTC
v_gene: TRBV28; j_gene: TRBJ1-1; d_gene: TRBD1; abundance: many; CDR3aa: CASSLYRGSNTEAFF; CDR3nt: TGTGCCAGCAGTTTATACAGGGGGAGCAACACTGAAGCTTTCTTT
v_gene: TRBV28; j_gene: TRBJ1-2; d_gene: .; abundance: many; CDR3aa: CASSRSEIYGYTF; CDR3nt: TGTGCCAGCAGTCGAAGCGAAATCTATGGCTACACCTTC
v_gene: TRBV20-1; j_gene: TRBJ2-7; d_gene: TRBD2; abundance: many; CDR3aa: CSARDRLAGGSLSDEQYF; CDR3nt: TGCAGTGCTAGAGATAGACTAGCGGGAGGGTCCCTCTCGGACGAGCAGTACTTC
v_gene: TRBV20-1; j_gene: TRBJ2-7; d_gene: .; abundance: few; CDR3aa: CSARDPTVSNEQYF; CDR3nt: TGCAGTGCTAGAGATCCGACGGTCTCGAACGAGCAGTACTTC
v_gene: TRBV19; j_gene: TRBJ2-2; d_gene: .; abundance: many; CDR3aa: CASSMGTTTGELFF; CDR3nt: TGTGCCAGTAGTATGGGGACCACCACCGGGGAGCTGTTTTTT
v_gene: TRBV28; j_gene: TRBJ1-4; d_gene: .; abundance: many; CDR3aa: CASSTGGGGNEKLFF; CDR3nt: TGTGCCAGCAGTACCGGGGGAGGGGGAAATGAAAAACTGTTTTTT
v_gene: TRBV7-9; j_gene: TRBJ1-4; d_gene: .; abundance: .; CDR3aa: CASSLARGSRRVGTNEKLFF; CDR3nt: TGTGCCAGCAGCTTAGCGCGGGGCTCAAGAAGGGTCGGAACTAATGAAAAACTGTTTTTT
v_gene: TRBV28; j_gene: TRBJ1-5; d_gene: .; abundance: .; CDR3aa: CASSSYNGSQHF; CDR3nt: TGTGCCAGCAGTTCATATAACGGGTCCCAGCATTTT
v_gene: TRBV20-1; j_gene: TRBJ2-3; d_gene: .; abundance: many; CDR3aa: CSASDPGVSTDTQYF; CDR3nt: TGCAGTGCTAGTGACCCGGGAGTAAGCACAGATACGCAGTATTTT
v_gene: TRBV3-1; j_gene: TRBJ1-3; d_gene: .; abundance: many; CDR3aa: CASSHRSSGNTIYF; CDR3nt: TGTGCCAGCAGCCACCGGAGCTCTGGAAACACCATATATTTT
v_gene: TRBV9; j_gene: TRBJ1-6; d_gene: .; abundance: few; CDR3aa: CASNLGNSPLHF; CDR3nt: TGTGCCAGCAACCTGGGTAATTCACCCCTCCACTTT
v_gene: TRBV20-1; j_gene: TRBJ2-5; d_gene: .; abundance: .; CDR3aa: CSARDWDGTYQETQYF; CDR3nt: TGCAGTGCTAGAGATTGGGATGGGACTTACCAAGAGACCCAGTACTTC
v_gene: TRBV19; j_gene: TRBJ2-5; d_gene: .; abundance: many; CDR3aa: CASSIGTSQETQYF; CDR3nt: TGTGCCAGTAGTATTGGCACTTCCCAAGAGACCCAGTACTTC
v_gene: TRBV7-2; j_gene: TRBJ2-1; d_gene: TRBD1; abundance: many; CDR3aa: CASSPTGTGYNEQFF; CDR3nt: TGTGCCAGCAGCCCCACCGGGACAGGGTACAATGAGCAGTTCTTC
v_gene: TRBV11-2; j_gene: TRBJ2-2; d_gene: .; abundance: .; CDR3aa: CASREREYTGELFF; CDR3nt: TGTGCCAGCAGGGAACGGGAGTACACCGGGGAGCTGTTTTTT
v_gene: TRBV11-2; j_gene: TRBJ1-1; d_gene: .; abundance: .; CDR3aa: CASSSIVGTTGGTEAFF; CDR3nt: TGTGCCAGCAGCTCCATCGTGGGCACCACGGGAGGCACTGAAGCTTTCTTT
v_gene: TRBV20-1; j_gene: TRBJ1-5; d_gene: .; abundance: few; CDR3aa: CSASFTGPGQPQHF; CDR3nt: TGCAGTGCTTCTTTCACGGGACCAGGGCAGCCCCAGCATTTT
v_gene: TRBV2; j_gene: TRBJ1-1; d_gene: .; abundance: few; CDR3aa: CASSGGGGTEAFF; CDR3nt: TGTGCCAGCAGTGGGGGAGGGGGCACTGAAGCTTTCTTT
v_gene: TRBV11-1; j_gene: TRBJ2-4; d_gene: TRBD1; abundance: .; CDR3aa: CASSWGTGGRPNIQYF; CDR3nt: TGTGCCAGCAGCTGGGGGACAGGGGGACGGCCCAACATTCAGTACTTC
v_gene: TRBV12-3/TRBV12-4; j_gene: TRBJ1-1; d_gene: .; abundance: many; CDR3aa: CASSFSAGEAFF; CDR3nt: TGTGCCAGCAGTTTTTCGGCCGGTGAAGCTTTCTTT
v_gene: TRBV6-2/TRBV6-3; j_gene: TRBJ2-2; d_gene: TRBD1; abundance: .; CDR3aa: CASSSTGGDTGELFF; CDR3nt: TGTGCCAGCAGCTCGACAGGGGGTGATACCGGGGAGCTGTTTTTT
v_gene: TRBV20-1; j_gene: TRBJ2-3; d_gene: TRBD2; abundance: many; CDR3aa: CSALAGGPAADTQYF; CDR3nt: TGCAGTGCTTTAGCGGGAGGGCCGGCAGCTGATACGCAGTATTTT
v_gene: TRBV10-2; j_gene: TRBJ1-2; d_gene: .; abundance: .; CDR3aa: CASRLSARGGYTF; CDR3nt: TGCGCCAGCCGACTCAGTGCCCGGGGCGGCTACACCTTC
v_gene: TRBV2; j_gene: TRBJ2-1; d_gene: TRBD2; abundance: .; CDR3aa: CASTGLAVNNEQFF; CDR3nt: TGTGCCAGCACAGGACTAGCGGTAAACAATGAGCAGTTCTTC
v_gene: TRBV28; j_gene: TRBJ1-1; d_gene: .; abundance: many; CDR3aa: CASRPTANTEAFF; CDR3nt: TGTGCCAGCAGGCCGACGGCTAACACTGAAGCTTTCTTT
v_gene: TRBV12-3/TRBV12-4; j_gene: TRBJ2-1; d_gene: .; abundance: many; CDR3aa: CASSLTLGFEQFF; CDR3nt: TGTGCCAGCAGTTTAACTCTAGGGTTCGAGCAGTTCTTC
v_gene: TRBV28; j_gene: TRBJ2-5; d_gene: .; abundance: many; CDR3aa: CATLSLKGGEETQYF; CDR3nt: TGTGCCACCTTAAGTCTCAAAGGAGGGGAAGAGACCCAGTACTTC
v_gene: TRBV13; j_gene: TRBJ1-2; d_gene: TRBD1; abundance: .; CDR3aa: CASSLRTGGYGYTF; CDR3nt: TGTGCCAGCAGCTTACGGACAGGGGGTTATGGCTACACCTTC
v_gene: TRBV20-1; j_gene: TRBJ2-7; d_gene: .; abundance: .; CDR3aa: CSARSGANFLYEQYF; CDR3nt: TGCAGTGCTCGATCGGGGGCTAACTTCCTTTACGAGCAGTACTTC
v_gene: TRBV19; j_gene: TRBJ1-2; d_gene: .; abundance: few; CDR3aa: CASTPQGNYGYTF; CDR3nt: TGTGCCAGTACCCCTCAGGGGAACTATGGCTACACCTTC
v_gene: TRBV5-4; j_gene: TRBJ1-2; d_gene: .; abundance: .; CDR3aa: CASKVQGEGYGYTF; CDR3nt: TGTGCCAGCAAGGTACAGGGTGAAGGCTATGGCTACACCTTC
v_gene: TRBV6-2/TRBV6-3; j_gene: TRBJ2-7; d_gene: .; abundance: few; CDR3aa: CASSGSRNEQYF; CDR3nt: TGTGCCAGCAGTGGAAGTAGGAACGAGCAGTACTTC
v_gene: TRBV5-1; j_gene: TRBJ1-2; d_gene: .; abundance: few; CDR3aa: CASRPPQENYGYTF; CDR3nt: TGCGCCAGCAGGCCTCCCCAGGAAAACTATGGCTACACCTTC
v_gene: TRBV7-9; j_gene: TRBJ2-7; d_gene: TRBD1; abundance: few; CDR3aa: CAGSLGPGQGTYEQYF; CDR3nt: TGTGCCGGCAGCTTAGGACCGGGACAGGGGACCTACGAGCAGTACTTC
v_gene: TRBV10-2; j_gene: TRBJ2-7; d_gene: .; abundance: few; CDR3aa: CASIQDGVQYF; CDR3nt: TGCGCCAGCATCCAGGACGGGGTGCAGTACTTC
v_gene: TRBV11-2; j_gene: TRBJ1-1; d_gene: TRBD1; abundance: .; CDR3aa: CASSMTGGYTEAFF; CDR3nt: TGTGCCAGCAGCATGACAGGGGGCTACACTGAAGCTTTCTTT
v_gene: TRBV28; j_gene: TRBJ2-7; d_gene: .; abundance: many; CDR3aa: CASSPTPGEEYEQYF; CDR3nt: TGTGCCAGCAGTCCCACGCCCGGGGAAGAGTACGAGCAGTACTTC
v_gene: TRBV30; j_gene: TRBJ2-5; d_gene: .; abundance: many; CDR3aa: CAWIKDWMETQYF; CDR3nt: TGTGCCTGGATTAAAGATTGGATGGAGACCCAGTACTTC
v_gene: TRBV20-1; j_gene: TRBJ2-3; d_gene: TRBD2; abundance: few; CDR3aa: CSSSERGGGTQYF; CDR3nt: TGCAGTTCCTCGGAGCGGGGGGGCGGTACGCAGTATTTT
v_gene: TRBV12-3/TRBV12-4; j_gene: TRBJ2-3; d_gene: TRBD1; abundance: many; CDR3aa: CASKRETGADTQYF; CDR3nt: TGTGCCAGCAAAAGAGAAACAGGGGCAGATACGCAGTATTTT
v_gene: TRBV20-1; j_gene: TRBJ2-1; d_gene: .; abundance: few; CDR3aa: CSSAHLGDEQFF; CDR3nt: TGCAGTAGTGCTCATTTGGGGGATGAGCAGTTCTTC
v_gene: TRBV19; j_gene: TRBJ2-6; d_gene: .; abundance: few; CDR3aa: CASRAAYSGANVLTF; CDR3nt: TGTGCCAGTAGGGCCGCCTACTCTGGGGCCAACGTCCTGACTTTC
v_gene: TRBV19; j_gene: TRBJ1-5; d_gene: .; abundance: few; CDR3aa: CASRRHALVDSNQPQHF; CDR3nt: TGTGCCAGTAGACGACACGCTCTTGTCGATAGCAATCAGCCCCAGCATTTT